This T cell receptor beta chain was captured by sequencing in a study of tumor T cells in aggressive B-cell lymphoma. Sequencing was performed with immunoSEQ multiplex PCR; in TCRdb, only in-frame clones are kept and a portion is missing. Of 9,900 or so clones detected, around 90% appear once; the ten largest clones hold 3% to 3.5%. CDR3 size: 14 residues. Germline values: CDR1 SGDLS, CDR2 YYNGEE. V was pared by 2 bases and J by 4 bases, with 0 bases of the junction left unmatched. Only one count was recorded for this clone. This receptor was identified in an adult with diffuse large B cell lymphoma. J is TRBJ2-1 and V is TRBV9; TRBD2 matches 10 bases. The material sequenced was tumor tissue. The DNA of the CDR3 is TGTGCCAGCAGCGTGACTAGCGGGTACAATGAGCAGTTCTTC. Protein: CASSVTSGYNEQFF.